This T cell receptor (beta chain) was captured by sequencing in a study of blood T cell repertoires in COVID-19. Study in general: The origin of the acute and convalescent COVID-19 samples was the United States, Italy and Spain.

V was shortened by 8 bases and J by 8 bases, with 12 bases between the two germline ends. The CDR3 runs to 12 residues. Germline V gene lookup returns CDR1 MNHEY and CDR2 SVGAGI. Some clones are missing from TCRdb's copy, which holds only in-frame ones; the method was immunoSEQ multiplex PCR. This table holds approximately 300,000 clones, 83% found once. This TCR was recovered from a woman aged 45-60 years with acute or convalescent COVID-19. The rearrangement links TRBV6-5 to TRBJ1-4, with D possibly matching TRBD1 (5 bases). Material for sequencing was peripheral blood. The CDR3 sequence: CASGRGSEKLFF. CDR3 DNA: TGTGCCAGCGGCCGGGGGTCGGAAAAACTGTTTTTT.